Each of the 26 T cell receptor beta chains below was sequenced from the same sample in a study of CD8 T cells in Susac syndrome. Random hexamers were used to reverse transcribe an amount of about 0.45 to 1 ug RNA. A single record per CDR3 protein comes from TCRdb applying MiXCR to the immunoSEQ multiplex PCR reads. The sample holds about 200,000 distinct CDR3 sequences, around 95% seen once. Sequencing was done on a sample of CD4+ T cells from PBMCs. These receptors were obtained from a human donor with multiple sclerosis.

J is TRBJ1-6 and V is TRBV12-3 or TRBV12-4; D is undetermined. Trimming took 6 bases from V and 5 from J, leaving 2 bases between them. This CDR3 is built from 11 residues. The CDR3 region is CASRDNSPLHF. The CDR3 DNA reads TGTGCCAGCAGGGATAATTCACCCCTCCACTTT.

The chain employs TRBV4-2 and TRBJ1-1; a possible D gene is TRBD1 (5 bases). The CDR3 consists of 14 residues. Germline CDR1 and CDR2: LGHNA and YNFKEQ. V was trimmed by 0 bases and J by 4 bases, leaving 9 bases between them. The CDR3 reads CASSQDRGGTEAFF. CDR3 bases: TGTGCCAGCAGCCAAGATCGGGGGGGCACTGAAGCTTTCTTT.

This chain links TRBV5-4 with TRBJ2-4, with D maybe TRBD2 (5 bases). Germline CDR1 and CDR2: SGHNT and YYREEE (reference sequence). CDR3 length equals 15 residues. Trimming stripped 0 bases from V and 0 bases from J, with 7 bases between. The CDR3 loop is CASSLGTLAKNIQYF. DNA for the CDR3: TGTGCCAGCAGCTTGGGGACTTTAGCCAAAAACATTCAGTACTTC.

The CDR3 DNA is TGCGCCAGCAGCCCGCTGGGGGGGGCCTACGAGCAGTACTTC. Amino acid sequence: CASSPLGGAYEQYF. The chain links TRBV5-1 to TRBJ2-7; TRBD2 agrees at 7 bases. Trimming cost V 4 bases and J 2 bases; bases outside gene matches: 6. This CDR3 has 14 amino acids. Germline-derived CDR1 and CDR2 are SGHRS and YFSETQ.

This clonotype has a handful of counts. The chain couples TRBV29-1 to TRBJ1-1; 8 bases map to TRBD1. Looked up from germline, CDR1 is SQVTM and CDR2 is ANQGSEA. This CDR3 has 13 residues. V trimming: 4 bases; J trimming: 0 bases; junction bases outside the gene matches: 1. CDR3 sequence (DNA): TGCAGCGTTGGGGACAGGCTGAACACTGAAGCTTTCTTT. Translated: CSVGDRLNTEAFF. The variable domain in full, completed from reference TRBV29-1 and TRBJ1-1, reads SAVISQKPSRDICQRGTSLTIQCQVDSQVTMMFWYRQQPGQSLTLIATANQGSEATYESGFVIDKFPISRPNLTFSTLTVSNMSPEDSSIYLCSVGDRLNTEAFFGQGTRLTVV.

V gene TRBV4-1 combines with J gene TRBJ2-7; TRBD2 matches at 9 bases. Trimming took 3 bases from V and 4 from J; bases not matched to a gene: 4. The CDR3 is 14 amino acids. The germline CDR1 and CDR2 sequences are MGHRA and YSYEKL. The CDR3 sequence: CASSQRGGWYEQYF. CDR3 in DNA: TGCGCCAGCAGCCAGCGGGGGGGCTGGTACGAGCAGTACTTC.

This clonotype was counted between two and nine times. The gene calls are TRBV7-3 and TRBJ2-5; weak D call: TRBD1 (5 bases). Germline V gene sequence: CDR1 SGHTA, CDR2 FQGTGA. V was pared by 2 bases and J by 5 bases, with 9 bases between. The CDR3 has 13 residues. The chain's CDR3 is CASSLGARETQYF. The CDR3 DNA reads TGTGCCAGCAGCTTAGGGGCCCGGGAGACCCAGTACTTC.

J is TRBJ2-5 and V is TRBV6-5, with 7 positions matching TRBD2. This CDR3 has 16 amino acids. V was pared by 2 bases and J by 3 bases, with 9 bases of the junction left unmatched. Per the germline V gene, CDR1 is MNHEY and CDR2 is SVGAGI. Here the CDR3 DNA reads TGTGCCAGCAGTTACCCGCCGGGGAGCGGGGAAGAGACCCAGTACTTC. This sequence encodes CASSYPPGSGEETQYF.

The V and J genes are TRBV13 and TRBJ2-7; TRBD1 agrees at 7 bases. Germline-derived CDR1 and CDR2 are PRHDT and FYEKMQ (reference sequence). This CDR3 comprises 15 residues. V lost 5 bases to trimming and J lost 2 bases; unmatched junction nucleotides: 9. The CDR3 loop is CASSPQTGLTYEQYF. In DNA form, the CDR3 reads TGTGCCAGCAGCCCGCAGACAGGGTTAACCTACGAGCAGTACTTC.

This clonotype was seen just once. DNA of the CDR3: TGCGCCAGCAGCCAAGATAAAAGGGGGCAAGAGACCCAGTACTTC. This codes for CASSQDKRGQETQYF. The chain is built from TRBV4-1 and TRBJ2-5; a possible D gene is TRBD1 (6 bases). The CDR3 is 15 residues long. Per the germline V gene, CDR1 is MGHRA and CDR2 is YSYEKL. Trimming removed 0 bases from V and 2 bases from J, with 10 bases in between.

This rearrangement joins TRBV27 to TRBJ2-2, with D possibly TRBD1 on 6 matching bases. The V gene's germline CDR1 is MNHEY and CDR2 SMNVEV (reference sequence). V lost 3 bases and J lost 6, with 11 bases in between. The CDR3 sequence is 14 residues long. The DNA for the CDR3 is TGTGCCAGCAGTTTTACACAGGGCTCCGGGGAGCTGTTTTTT. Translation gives CASSFTQGSGELFF.

CDR3 DNA sequence: TGCAGCGTCAAGGGAATGTTAAACACCGGGGAGCTGTTTTTT. It translates to CSVKGMLNTGELFF. The chain couples TRBV29-1 to TRBJ2-2; D is uncertain. Trimming removed 6 bases at V and 2 bases at J, with 13 bases between. Germline V gene data show CDR1 as SQVTM and CDR2 as ANQGSEA. CDR3 length equals 14 residues.

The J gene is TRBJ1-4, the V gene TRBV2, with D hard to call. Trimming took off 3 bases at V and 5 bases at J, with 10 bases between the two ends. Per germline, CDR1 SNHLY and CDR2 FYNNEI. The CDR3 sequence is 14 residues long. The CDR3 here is CASSDADGNEKLFF. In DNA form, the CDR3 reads TGTGCCAGCAGTGATGCGGACGGGAATGAAAAACTGTTTTTT. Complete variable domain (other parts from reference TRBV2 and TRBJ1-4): EPEVTQTPSHQVTQMGQEVILRCVPISNHLYFYWYRQILGQKVEFLVSFYNNEISEKSEIFDDQFSVERPDGSNFTLKIRSTKLEDSAMYFCASSDADGNEKLFFGSGTQLSVL.

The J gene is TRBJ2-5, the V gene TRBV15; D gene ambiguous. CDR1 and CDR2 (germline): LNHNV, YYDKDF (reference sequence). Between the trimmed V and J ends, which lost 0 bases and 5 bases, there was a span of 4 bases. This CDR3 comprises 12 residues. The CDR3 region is CATSRDEETQYF. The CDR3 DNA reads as TGTGCCACCAGCAGAGATGAGGAGACCCAGTACTTC.

The CDR3 DNA reads as TGTGCCAGCAGCCAAGATCGAACTCAAGCCCAGCATTTT. It yields the protein CASSQDRTQAQHF. This sequence joins TRBV3-1 and TRBJ1-5; D ambiguous. The V end lost 0 bases, the J end lost 11 bases, and 11 bases lay between the germline ends. CDR1 and CDR2 from the germline V gene are LGHDT and YNNKEL (reference sequence). The CDR3 contains 13 residues.

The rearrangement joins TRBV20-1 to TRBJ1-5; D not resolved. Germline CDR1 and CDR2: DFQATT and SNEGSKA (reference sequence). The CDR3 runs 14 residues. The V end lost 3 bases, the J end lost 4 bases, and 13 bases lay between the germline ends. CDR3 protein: CSASYPGENQPQHF. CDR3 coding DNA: TGCAGTGCTAGCTACCCAGGCGAAAATCAGCCCCAGCATTTT.

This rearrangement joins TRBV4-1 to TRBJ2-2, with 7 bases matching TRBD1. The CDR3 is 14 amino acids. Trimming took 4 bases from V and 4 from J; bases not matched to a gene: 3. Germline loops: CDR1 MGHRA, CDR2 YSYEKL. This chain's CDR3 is CASSLRDSTGELFF. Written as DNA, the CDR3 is TGCGCCAGCAGCCTCAGGGACAGCACCGGGGAGCTGTTTTTT.

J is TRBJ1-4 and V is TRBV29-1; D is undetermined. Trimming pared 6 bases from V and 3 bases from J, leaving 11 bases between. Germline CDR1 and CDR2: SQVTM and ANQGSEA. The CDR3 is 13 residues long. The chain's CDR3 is CSVAGRANEKLFF. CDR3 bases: TGCAGCGTCGCCGGACGGGCTAATGAAAAACTGTTTTTT.

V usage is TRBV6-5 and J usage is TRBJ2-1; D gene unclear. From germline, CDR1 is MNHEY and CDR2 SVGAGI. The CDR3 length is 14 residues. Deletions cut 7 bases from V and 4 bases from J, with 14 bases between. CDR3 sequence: CASMEGFGYNEQFF. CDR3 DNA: TGTGCCAGCATGGAAGGGTTTGGTTACAATGAGCAGTTCTTC.

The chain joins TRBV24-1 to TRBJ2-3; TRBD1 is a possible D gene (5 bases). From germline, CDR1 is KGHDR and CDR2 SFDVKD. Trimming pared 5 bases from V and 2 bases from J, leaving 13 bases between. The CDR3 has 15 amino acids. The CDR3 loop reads CATSATTEFTDTQYF. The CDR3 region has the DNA TGTGCCACCAGTGCCACGACAGAGTTCACAGATACGCAGTATTTT.

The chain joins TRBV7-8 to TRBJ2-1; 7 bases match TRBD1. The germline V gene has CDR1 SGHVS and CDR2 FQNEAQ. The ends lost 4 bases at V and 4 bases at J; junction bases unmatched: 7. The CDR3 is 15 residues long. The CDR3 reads CASSSLGQYYNEQFF. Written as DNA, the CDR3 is TGTGCCAGCAGCTCACTGGGACAGTATTACAATGAGCAGTTCTTC.

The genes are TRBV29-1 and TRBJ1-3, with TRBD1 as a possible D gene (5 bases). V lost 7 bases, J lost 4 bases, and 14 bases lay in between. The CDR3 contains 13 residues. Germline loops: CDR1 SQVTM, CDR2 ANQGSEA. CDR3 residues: CSAAGGLGNTIYF. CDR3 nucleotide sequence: TGCAGCGCAGCGGGGGGATTAGGAAACACCATATATTTT.

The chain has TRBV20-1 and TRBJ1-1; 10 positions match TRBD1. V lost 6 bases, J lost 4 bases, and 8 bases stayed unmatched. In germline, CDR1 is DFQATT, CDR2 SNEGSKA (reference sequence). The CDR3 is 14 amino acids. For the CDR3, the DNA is TGCAGTGCCACCGACAGGGGGCCTAGCACTGAAGCTTTCTTT. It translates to CSATDRGPSTEAFF.

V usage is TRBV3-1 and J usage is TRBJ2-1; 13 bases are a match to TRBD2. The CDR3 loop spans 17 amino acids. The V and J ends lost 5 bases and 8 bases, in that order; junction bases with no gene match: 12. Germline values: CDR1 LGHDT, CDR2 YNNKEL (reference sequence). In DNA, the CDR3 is TGTGCCAGCAGCTGGACTAGCGGGGGCGGGGGCCTTTATGAGCAGTTCTTC. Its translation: CASSWTSGGGGLYEQFF.

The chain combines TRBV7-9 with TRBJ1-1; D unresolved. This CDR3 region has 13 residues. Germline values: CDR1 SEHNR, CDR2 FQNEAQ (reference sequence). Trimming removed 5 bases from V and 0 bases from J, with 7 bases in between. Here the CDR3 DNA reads TGTGCCAGCAGCCGAGTCGTGAACACTGAAGCTTTCTTT. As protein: CASSRVVNTEAFF.

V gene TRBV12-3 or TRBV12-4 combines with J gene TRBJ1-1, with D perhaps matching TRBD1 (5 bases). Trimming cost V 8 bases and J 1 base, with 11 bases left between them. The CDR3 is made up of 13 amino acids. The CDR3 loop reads CASSGHTNTEAFF. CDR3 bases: TGTGCCAGCTCAGGACACACGAACACTGAAGCTTTCTTT.